The clone carrying this T cell receptor beta chain has more than one count but fewer than ten. Its specificity is unknown. This entry comes from a study of vaccination effects on CD4 cells after COVID-19. Looking at the study overall: Either the mRNA-1273 or the BNT162b2 vaccine was given to participants as two doses. From a couple of convalescent patients, samples were taken 16 days and one week before vaccination. Findings and limits, study-wide: Relatively few convalescent patients took part in the study, which had no early post-infection timepoints.

Having been cultured for roughly 9 days, the cells underwent CD4+ T cell isolation. PCR showed that the person got SARS-CoV-2 infection at some point between March and December 2020. Data came from immunoSEQ multiplex PCR; TCRdb stores just in-frame clones and leaves some out. The table lists approximately 45,000 clones, about 75% of them singletons. The TCR originated in a human donor who had a prior SARS-CoV-2 infection. The source material was CD4+ T cells from PBMCs cultured without peptide, sampled before COVID-19 vaccination.

The CDR3: CASRGTLNTEAFF. The CDR3 DNA sequence: TGTGCCAGCAGAGGGACATTGAACACTGAAGCTTTCTTT. This chain links TRBV2 with TRBJ1-1, with D maybe TRBD1 (6 bases). Germline V gives CDR1 SNHLY, CDR2 FYNNEI. The germline V and J ends were trimmed by 6 bases and 0 bases, with 8 bases remaining between them. The CDR3 spans 13 residues.